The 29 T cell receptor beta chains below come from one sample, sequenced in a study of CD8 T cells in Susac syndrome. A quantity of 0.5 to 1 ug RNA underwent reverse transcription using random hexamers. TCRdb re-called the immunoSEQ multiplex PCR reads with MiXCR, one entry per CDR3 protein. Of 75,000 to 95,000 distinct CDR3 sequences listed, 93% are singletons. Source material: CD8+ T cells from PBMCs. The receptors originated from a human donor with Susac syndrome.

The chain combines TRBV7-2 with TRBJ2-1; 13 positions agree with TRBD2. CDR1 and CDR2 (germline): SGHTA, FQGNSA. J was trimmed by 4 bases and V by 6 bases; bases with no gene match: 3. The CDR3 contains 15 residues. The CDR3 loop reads CASSRGLAGYNEQFF. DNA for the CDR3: TGTGCCAGCAGTCGGGGACTAGCGGGGTACAATGAGCAGTTCTTC. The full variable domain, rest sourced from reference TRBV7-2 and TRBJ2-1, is GAGVSQSPSNKVTEKGKDVELRCDPISGHTALYWYRQSLGQGLEFLIYFQGNSAPDKSGLPSDRFSAERTGGSVSTLTIQRTQQEDSAVYLCASSRGLAGYNEQFFGPGTRLTVL.

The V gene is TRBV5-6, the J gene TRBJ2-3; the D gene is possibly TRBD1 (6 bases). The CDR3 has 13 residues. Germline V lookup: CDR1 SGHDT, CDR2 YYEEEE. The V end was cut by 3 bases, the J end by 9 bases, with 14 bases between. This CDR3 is CASSSPTGSTQYF. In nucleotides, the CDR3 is TGTGCCAGCAGCTCCCCGACAGGATCAACGCAGTATTTT.

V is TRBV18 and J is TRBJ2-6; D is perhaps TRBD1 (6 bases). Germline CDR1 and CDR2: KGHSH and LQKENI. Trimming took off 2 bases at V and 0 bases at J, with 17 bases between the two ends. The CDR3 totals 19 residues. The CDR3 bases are TGTGCCAGCTCACCAATGGGCGCAGGGGTTCTCTCTGGGGCCAACGTCCTGACTTTC. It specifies CASSPMGAGVLSGANVLTF.

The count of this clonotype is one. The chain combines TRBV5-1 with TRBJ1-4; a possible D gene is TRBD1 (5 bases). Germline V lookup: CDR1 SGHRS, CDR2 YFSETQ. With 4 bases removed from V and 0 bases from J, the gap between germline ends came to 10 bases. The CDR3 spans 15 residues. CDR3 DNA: TGCGCCAGCAGCGGAGACAGTGCAACTAATGAAAAACTGTTTTTT. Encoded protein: CASSGDSATNEKLFF.

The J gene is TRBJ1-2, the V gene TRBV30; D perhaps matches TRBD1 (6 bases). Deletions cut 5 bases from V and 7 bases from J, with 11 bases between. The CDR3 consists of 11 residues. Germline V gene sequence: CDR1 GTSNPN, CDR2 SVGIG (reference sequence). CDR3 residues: CAWAAGVGYTF. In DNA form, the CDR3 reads TGTGCCTGGGCTGCAGGGGTTGGCTACACCTTC.

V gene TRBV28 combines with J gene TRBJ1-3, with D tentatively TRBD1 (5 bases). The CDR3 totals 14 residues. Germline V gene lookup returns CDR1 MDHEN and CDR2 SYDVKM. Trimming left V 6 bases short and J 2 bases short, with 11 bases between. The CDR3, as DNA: TGTGCCAGCAGAACCGCAGGGACTGGAAACACCATATATTTT. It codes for CASRTAGTGNTIYF. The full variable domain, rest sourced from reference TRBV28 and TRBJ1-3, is DVKVTQSSRYLVKRTGEKVFLECVQDMDHENMFWYRQDPGLGLRLIYFSYDVKMKEKGDIPEGYSVSREKKERFSLILESASTNQTSMYLCASRTAGTGNTIYFGEGSWLTVV.

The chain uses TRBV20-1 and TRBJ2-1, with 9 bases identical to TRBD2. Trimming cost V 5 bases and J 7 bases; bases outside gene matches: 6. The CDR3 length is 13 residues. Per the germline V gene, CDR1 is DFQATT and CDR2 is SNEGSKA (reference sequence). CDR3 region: CSARETSGNEQFF. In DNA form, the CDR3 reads TGCAGTGCTCGTGAGACTAGCGGAAATGAGCAGTTCTTC.

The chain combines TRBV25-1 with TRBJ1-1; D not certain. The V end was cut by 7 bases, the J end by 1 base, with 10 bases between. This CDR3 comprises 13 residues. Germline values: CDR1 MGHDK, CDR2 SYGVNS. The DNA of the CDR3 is TGTGCCAGCAAGCGGGGTGGGAACACTGAAGCTTTCTTT. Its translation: CASKRGGNTEAFF.

CDR3 nucleotides: TGTGCCAGCAGCGGGACAGGACCCACAGATACGCAGTATTTT. It translates to CASSGTGPTDTQYF. This sequence joins TRBV7-9 and TRBJ2-3, with 8 positions matching TRBD1. The V gene end was trimmed by 5 bases and the J gene end by 2 bases; junction bases not matched to a gene: 3. The germline gives CDR1 SEHNR, CDR2 FQNEAQ (reference sequence). CDR3 length equals 14 residues. Combining the CDR3 with reference TRBV7-9 and TRBJ2-3 gives the whole variable domain DTGVSQNPRHKITKRGQNVTFRCDPISEHNRLYWYRQTLGQGPEFLTYFQNEAQLEKSRLLSDRFSAERPKGSFSTLEIQRTEQGDSAMYLCASSGTGPTDTQYFGPGTRLTVL.

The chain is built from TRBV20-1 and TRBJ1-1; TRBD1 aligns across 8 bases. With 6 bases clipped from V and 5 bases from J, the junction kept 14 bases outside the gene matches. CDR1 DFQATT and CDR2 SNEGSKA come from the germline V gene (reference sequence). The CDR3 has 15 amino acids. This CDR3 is CSAEDGAGGLTEAFF. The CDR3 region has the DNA TGCAGTGCGGAAGACGGGGCAGGGGGCCTGACTGAAGCTTTCTTT.

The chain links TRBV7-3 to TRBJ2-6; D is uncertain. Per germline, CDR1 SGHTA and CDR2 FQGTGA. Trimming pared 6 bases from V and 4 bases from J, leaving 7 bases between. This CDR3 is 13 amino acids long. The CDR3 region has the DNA TGTGCCAGCAGGTCAACGGGGGCCAACGTCCTGACTTTC. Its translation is CASRSTGANVLTF.

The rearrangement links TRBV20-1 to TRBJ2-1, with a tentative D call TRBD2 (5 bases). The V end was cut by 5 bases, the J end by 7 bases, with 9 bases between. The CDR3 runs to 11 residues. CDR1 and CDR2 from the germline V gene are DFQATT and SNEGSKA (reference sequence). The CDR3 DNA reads TGCAGTGCTCCTGCGGGTAATGAGCAGTTCTTC. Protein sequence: CSAPAGNEQFF.

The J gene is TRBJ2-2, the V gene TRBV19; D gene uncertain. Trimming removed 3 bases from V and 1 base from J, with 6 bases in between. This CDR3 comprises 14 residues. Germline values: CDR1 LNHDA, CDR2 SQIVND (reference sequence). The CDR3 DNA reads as TGTGCCAGTAGTATCGCTAAGAACACCGGGGAGCTGTTTTTT. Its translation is CASSIAKNTGELFF.

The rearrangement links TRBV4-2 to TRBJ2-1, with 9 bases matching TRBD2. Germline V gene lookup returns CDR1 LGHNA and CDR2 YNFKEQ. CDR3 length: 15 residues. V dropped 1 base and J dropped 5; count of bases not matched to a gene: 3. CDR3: CASSQGLADHNEQFF. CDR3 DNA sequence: TGTGCCAGCAGCCAAGGACTAGCGGATCACAATGAGCAGTTCTTC.

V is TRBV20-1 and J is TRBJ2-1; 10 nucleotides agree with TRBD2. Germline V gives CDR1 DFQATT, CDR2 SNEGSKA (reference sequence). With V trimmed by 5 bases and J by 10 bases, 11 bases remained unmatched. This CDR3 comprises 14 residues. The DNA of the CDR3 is TGCAGTGCTCACTCCCCAGCGGGAGGGCGGGAGCAGTTCTTC. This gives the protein CSAHSPAGGREQFF.

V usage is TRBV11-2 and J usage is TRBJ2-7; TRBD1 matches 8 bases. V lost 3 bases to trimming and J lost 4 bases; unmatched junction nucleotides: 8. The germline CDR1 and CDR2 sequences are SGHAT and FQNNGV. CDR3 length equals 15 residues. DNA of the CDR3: TGTGCCAGCAGCTTGGGCCGACAGGGGAGGTACGAGCAGTACTTC. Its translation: CASSLGRQGRYEQYF.

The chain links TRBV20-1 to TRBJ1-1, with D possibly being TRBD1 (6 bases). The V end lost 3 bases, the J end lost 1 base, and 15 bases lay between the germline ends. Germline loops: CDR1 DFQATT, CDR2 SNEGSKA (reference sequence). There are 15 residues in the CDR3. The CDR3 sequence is CSASWRDTPNTEAFF. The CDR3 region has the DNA TGCAGTGCTAGTTGGAGGGACACTCCGAACACTGAAGCTTTCTTT.

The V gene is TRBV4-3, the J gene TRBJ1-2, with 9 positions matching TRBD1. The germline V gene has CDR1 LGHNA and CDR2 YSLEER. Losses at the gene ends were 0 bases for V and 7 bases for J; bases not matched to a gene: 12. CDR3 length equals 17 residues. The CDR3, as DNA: TGCGCCAGCAGCCAAGATTTCGTATTGACAGGGGGGGGTGGCTACACCTTC. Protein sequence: CASSQDFVLTGGGGYTF.

CDR3 region: CASSEVEDQPQHF. As DNA, the CDR3 is TGTGCCAGCAGTGAGGTCGAAGATCAGCCCCAGCATTTT. The J gene is TRBJ1-5, the V gene TRBV25-1; D is undetermined. The CDR3 contains 13 residues. The germline V gene has CDR1 MGHDK and CDR2 SYGVNS. With 3 bases removed from V and 5 bases from J, the gap between germline ends came to 8 bases.

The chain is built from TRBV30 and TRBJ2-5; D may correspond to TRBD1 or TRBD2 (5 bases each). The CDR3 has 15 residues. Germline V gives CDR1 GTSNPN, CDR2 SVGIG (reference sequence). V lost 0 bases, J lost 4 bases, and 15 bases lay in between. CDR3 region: CAWSVGTTPVETQYF. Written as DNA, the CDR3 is TGTGCCTGGAGTGTCGGGACCACCCCTGTAGAGACCCAGTACTTC.

The CDR3 DNA sequence: TGTGCCAGCAGGCCAACCGGGACAGGGGGGATGAATGAGCAGTTCTTC. As protein: CASRPTGTGGMNEQFF. The rearrangement joins TRBV5-4 to TRBJ2-1; 11 bases map to TRBD1. Germline CDR1 reads SGHNT; CDR2 reads YYREEE (reference sequence). V lost 5 bases and J lost 7; bases outside the gene matches: 11. The CDR3 contains 16 residues.

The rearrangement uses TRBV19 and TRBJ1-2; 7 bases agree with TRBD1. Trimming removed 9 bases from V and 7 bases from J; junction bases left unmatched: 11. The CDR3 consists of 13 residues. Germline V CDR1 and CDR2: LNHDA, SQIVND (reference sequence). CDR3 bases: TGTGCCAGCGAGGACAGGTCGGTCTTTGGCTACACCTTC. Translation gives CASEDRSVFGYTF. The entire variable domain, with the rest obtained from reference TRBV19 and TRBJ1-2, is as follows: DGGITQSPKYLFRKEGQNVTLSCEQNLNHDAMYWYRQDPGQGLRLIYYSQIVNDFQKGDIAEGYSVSREKKESFPLTVTSAQKNPTAFYLCASEDRSVFGYTFGSGTRLTVV.

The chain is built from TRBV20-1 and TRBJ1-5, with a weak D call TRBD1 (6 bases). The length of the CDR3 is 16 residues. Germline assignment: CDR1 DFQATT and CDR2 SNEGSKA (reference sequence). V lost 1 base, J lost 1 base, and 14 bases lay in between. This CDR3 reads CSARVSGDPSNQPQHF. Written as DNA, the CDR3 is TGCAGTGCTAGAGTTTCAGGGGACCCAAGCAATCAGCCCCAGCATTTT.

CDR3 sequence: CASTFGTSGLYPYNEQFF. The CDR3 DNA is TGTGCCAGCACCTTTGGGACTAGCGGACTCTACCCCTACAATGAGCAGTTCTTC. This chain connects TRBV28 to TRBJ2-1; 11 bases align to TRBD2. V lost 7 bases and J lost 2; bases outside the gene matches: 13. There are 18 residues in the CDR3. CDR1 and CDR2 (germline): MDHEN, SYDVKM.

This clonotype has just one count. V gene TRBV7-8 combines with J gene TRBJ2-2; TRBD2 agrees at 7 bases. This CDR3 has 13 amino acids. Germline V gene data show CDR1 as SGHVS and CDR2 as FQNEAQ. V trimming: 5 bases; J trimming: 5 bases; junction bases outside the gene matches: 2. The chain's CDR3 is CASSRGVTGELFF. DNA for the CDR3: TGTGCCAGCAGCCGGGGGGTTACCGGGGAGCTGTTTTTT.

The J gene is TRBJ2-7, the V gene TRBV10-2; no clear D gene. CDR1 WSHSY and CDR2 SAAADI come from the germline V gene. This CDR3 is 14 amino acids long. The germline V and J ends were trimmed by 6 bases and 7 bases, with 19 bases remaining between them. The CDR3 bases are TGCGCCAGCAGGGACCGAGGATTTTTGGAGGAGCAGTACTTC. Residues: CASRDRGFLEEQYF.

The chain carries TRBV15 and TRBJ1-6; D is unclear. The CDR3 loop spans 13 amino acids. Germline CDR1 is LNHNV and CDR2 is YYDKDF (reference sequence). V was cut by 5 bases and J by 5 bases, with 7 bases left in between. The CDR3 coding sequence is TGTGCCACCAGCCTTGGCCATAATTCACCCCTCCACTTT. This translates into CATSLGHNSPLHF.

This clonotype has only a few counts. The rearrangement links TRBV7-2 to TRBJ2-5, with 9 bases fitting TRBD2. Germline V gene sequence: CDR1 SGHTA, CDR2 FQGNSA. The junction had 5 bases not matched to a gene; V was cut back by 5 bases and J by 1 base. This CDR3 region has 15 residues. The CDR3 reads CASSPWTSVQETQYF. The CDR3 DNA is TGTGCCAGCAGCCCCTGGACTAGCGTCCAAGAGACCCAGTACTTC.

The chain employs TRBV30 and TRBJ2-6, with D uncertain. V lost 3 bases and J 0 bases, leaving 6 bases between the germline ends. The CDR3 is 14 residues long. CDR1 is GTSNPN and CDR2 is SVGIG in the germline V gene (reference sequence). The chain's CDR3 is CAWSLGSGANVLTF. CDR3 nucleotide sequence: TGTGCCTGGAGCTTGGGCTCTGGGGCCAACGTCCTGACTTTC. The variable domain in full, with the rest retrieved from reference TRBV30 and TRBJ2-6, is SQTIHQWPATLVQPVGSPLSLECTVEGTSNPNLYWYRQAAGRGLQLLFYSVGIGQISSEVPQNLSASRPQDRQFILSSKKLLLSDSGFYLCAWSLGSGANVLTFGAGSRLTVL.